The 5 T cell receptor beta chains given below trace back to one sample, sequenced in a study of T cells in Graves' hyperthyroidism and ophthalmopathy. RNA transcripts served as the template for amplifying TCR beta CDR3 regions. In the first-round RT-PCR of the TCR CDR3, the HTBI primer set was used. One entry per CDR3 protein, called by TCRdb with MiXCR from the multiplex PCR reads. The sample holds about 600,000 distinct CDR3 sequences, roughly a sixth seen once. Sequenced: blood. Receptors were obtained from a woman aged 40 to 50 with Graves' ophthalmopathy.

This clonotype occurred many times. This chain joins TRBV28 and TRBJ2-7; TRBD1 might be the D (5 bases). The CDR3 is made up of 14 amino acids. Germline loops: CDR1 MDHEN, CDR2 SYDVKM. The germline V and J ends were trimmed by 6 bases and 0 bases, with 12 bases remaining between them. DNA of the CDR3: TGTGCCAGCAGACCAACAGGAAACTCCTACGAGCAGTACTTC. This codes for CASRPTGNSYEQYF.

This clonotype has only a few counts. The V and J genes are TRBV5-1 and TRBJ2-7; no definite D call. From germline, CDR1 is SGHRS and CDR2 YFSETQ. V lost 6 bases, J lost 7 bases, and 11 bases lay in between. There are 11 residues in the CDR3. Here the CDR3 DNA reads TGCGCCAGCACCGCGAGTTCGGAGCAGTACTTC. Amino acid sequence: CASTASSEQYF.

The sample holds many counts of this clonotype. J is TRBJ2-5 and V is TRBV11-2; 8 bases are shared with TRBD1. The ends lost 5 bases at V and 5 bases at J; junction bases unmatched: 4. The CDR3 runs 13 residues. Germline assignment: CDR1 SGHAT and CDR2 FQNNGV. The CDR3, as DNA: TGTGCCAGCAGCGGCAGGGGGCTGGAGACCCAGTACTTC. Translated, it gives CASSGRGLETQYF.

Ten or more counts support this clonotype. The V gene is TRBV12-3 or TRBV12-4, the J gene TRBJ2-1, with a possible D match to TRBD2 (5 bases). This CDR3 is 19 amino acids long. V lost 4 bases, J lost 1 base, and 23 bases lay in between. For the CDR3, the DNA is TGTGCCAGCAGTTCCCGAGTCACGGGGAGCGGAACTTCCTACAATGAGCAGTTCTTC. It is translated as CASSSRVTGSGTSYNEQFF.

This clonotype was seen just once. The chain couples TRBV19 to TRBJ2-7; D gene ambiguous. With 1 base removed from V and 0 bases from J, the gap between germline ends came to 4 bases. CDR1 and CDR2 from the germline V gene are LNHDA and SQIVND (reference sequence). The CDR3 sequence is 13 residues long. CDR3: CASSIAASYEQYF. CDR3 DNA sequence: TGTGCCAGTAGTATAGCAGCCTCCTACGAGCAGTACTTC.